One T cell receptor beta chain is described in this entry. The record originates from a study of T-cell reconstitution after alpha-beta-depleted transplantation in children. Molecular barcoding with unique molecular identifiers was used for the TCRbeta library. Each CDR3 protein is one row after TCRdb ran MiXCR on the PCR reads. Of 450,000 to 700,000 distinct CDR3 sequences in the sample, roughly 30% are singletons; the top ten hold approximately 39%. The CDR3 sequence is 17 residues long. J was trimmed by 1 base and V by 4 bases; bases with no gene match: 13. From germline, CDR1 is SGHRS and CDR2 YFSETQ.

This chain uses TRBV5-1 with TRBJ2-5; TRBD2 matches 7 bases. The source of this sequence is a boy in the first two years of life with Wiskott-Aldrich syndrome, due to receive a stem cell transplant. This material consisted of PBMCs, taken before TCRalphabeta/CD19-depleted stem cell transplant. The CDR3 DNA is TGCGCCAGCAGCCTCACCGGGGCTAGCGGTTCCCAAGAGACCCAGTACTTC. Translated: CASSLTGASGSQETQYF.